Below are 19 T cell receptor beta chains sequenced from a single sample in a study of T cell responses to AZD1222 COVID-19 vaccine. Only in-frame clones appear in the TCRdb table, and some are missing; sequencing was by immunoSEQ multiplex PCR. The sample holds about 140,000 clones, 70% to 90% seen once. Specimen: peripheral blood, collected 28 days after the second AZD1222 dose. Every receptor here comes from an adult who received the AZD1222 COVID-19 vaccine.

Here the CDR3 DNA reads TGTGCCTGGAGTGCAGGGTTCAATGAGCAGTTCTTC. Amino acid sequence: CAWSAGFNEQFF. The chain recombines TRBV30 with TRBJ2-1; a possible D gene is TRBD1 (5 bases). Germline CDR1 reads GTSNPN; CDR2 reads SVGIG (reference sequence). V was shortened by 1 base and J by 6 bases, with 7 bases between the two germline ends. The CDR3 is 12 residues long. Full variable domain (missing parts from reference TRBV30 and TRBJ2-1): SQTIHQWPATLVQPVGSPLSLECTVEGTSNPNLYWYRQAAGRGLQLLFYSVGIGQISSEVPQNLSASRPQDRQFILSSKKLLLSDSGFYLCAWSAGFNEQFFGPGTRLTVL.

This chain uses TRBV3-1 (or the pseudogene TRBV3-2) with TRBJ1-5; D ambiguous. V was cut by 0 bases and J by 9 bases, with 9 bases left in between. CDR1 LGHDT and CDR2 YNNKEL come from the germline V gene (reference sequence). The CDR3 spans 13 residues. CDR3 coding DNA: TGTGCCAGCAGCCAAGAAGGTGGGAGGCCCCAGCATTTT. Translation: CASSQEGGRPQHF.

The chain recombines TRBV10-1 with TRBJ2-7; maybe TRBD1 (5 bases). Germline V lookup: CDR1 WNHNN, CDR2 SYGVQD (reference sequence). CDR3 length: 14 residues. V lost 2 bases and J lost 2, with 10 bases in between. CDR3 nucleotide sequence: TGCGCCAGCAGTGAGAGAAAGGGGCCCTACGAGCAGTACTTC. This gives the protein CASSERKGPYEQYF.

To note about this clone: The same CDR3 can be traced to other DNA sequences in this sample. J is TRBJ2-7 and V is TRBV7-2; D is perhaps TRBD1 (6 bases). Germline V gene lookup returns CDR1 SGHTA and CDR2 FQGNSA. V dropped 1 base and J dropped 1 base, with 8 bases sitting between them. This CDR3 is built from 14 residues. The CDR3 region is CASSLGGQSYEQYF. CDR3 coding DNA: TGTGCCAGCAGCTTAGGGGGGCAGTCCTACGAGCAGTACTTC.

The V call is TRBV6-5, the J call TRBJ1-6; D might be TRBD1 (5 bases). The CDR3 has 15 residues. V lost 3 bases, J lost 7 bases, and 13 bases lay in between. CDR1 is MNHEY and CDR2 is SVGAGI in the germline V gene. CDR3 coding DNA: TGTGCCAGCAGTTATTCCACGGGGGGGAATTCACCCCTCCACTTT. Protein sequence: CASSYSTGGNSPLHF.

The chain carries TRBV5-5 and TRBJ1-5; 8 bases are shared with TRBD1. Germline assignment: CDR1 SGHKS and CDR2 YYEKEE (reference sequence). The V gene end was trimmed by 4 bases and the J gene end by 5 bases; junction bases not matched to a gene: 5. The CDR3 runs 14 residues. The CDR3 region is CASSVQGADQPQHF. Written as DNA, the CDR3 is TGTGCCAGCAGCGTTCAGGGGGCTGATCAGCCCCAGCATTTT.

The V and J genes are TRBV24-1 and TRBJ1-5; D may be TRBD1 (5 bases). Trimming removed 4 bases at V and 5 bases at J, with 17 bases between. Germline values: CDR1 KGHDR, CDR2 SFDVKD. This CDR3 is 16 amino acids long. The CDR3: CATSDATQGLDQPQHF. For the CDR3, the DNA is TGTGCCACCAGTGACGCTACCCAGGGTTTGGATCAGCCCCAGCATTTT.

J is TRBJ1-1 and V is TRBV7-9, with D uncertain. This CDR3 spans 13 amino acids. Trimming removed 5 bases at V and 1 base at J, with 8 bases between. The V gene's germline CDR1 is SEHNR and CDR2 FQNEAQ (reference sequence). The CDR3 reads CASSAGQNTEAFF. The DNA for the CDR3 is TGTGCCAGCAGCGCGGGCCAGAACACTGAAGCTTTCTTT. The full variable domain, with the rest looked up from reference TRBV7-9 and TRBJ1-1, is DTGVSQNPRHKITKRGQNVTFRCDPISEHNRLYWYRQTLGQGPEFLTYFQNEAQLEKSRLLSDRFSAERPKGSFSTLEIQRTEQGDSAMYLCASSAGQNTEAFFGQGTRLTVV.

The chain joins TRBV24-1 to TRBJ1-3, with D perhaps matching TRBD1 (5 bases). The germline gives CDR1 KGHDR, CDR2 SFDVKD. The CDR3 consists of 14 residues. V was clipped by 6 bases and J by 3 bases, with 11 bases between them. CDR3 sequence reads: CATSQGAGGNTIYF. In nucleotides, the CDR3 is TGTGCCACCAGTCAGGGCGCTGGTGGAAACACCATATATTTT.

The rearrangement links TRBV12-3 or TRBV12-4 to TRBJ1-2; D call uncertain. This CDR3 has 13 residues. V was trimmed by 9 bases and J by 4 bases, leaving 15 bases between them. Written as DNA, the CDR3 is TGTGCCAGTACTGAGATGGGTCCCTATGGCTACACCTTC. This gives the protein CASTEMGPYGYTF.

This chain joins TRBV6-5 and TRBJ2-5, with TRBD2 matching over 8 bases. Trimming cost V 0 bases and J 7 bases; bases outside gene matches: 7. The V gene's germline CDR1 is MNHEY and CDR2 SVGAGI. The CDR3 loop spans 15 amino acids. The CDR3 loop is CASSYSPGLEGTQYF. In DNA form, the CDR3 reads TGTGCCAGCAGTTACTCGCCGGGACTAGAAGGGACCCAGTACTTC.

The gene calls are TRBV6-2 or TRBV6-3 and TRBJ1-5, with 10 bases identical to TRBD1. CDR1 is MNHEY, CDR2 SVGEGT, per germline. V was pared by 5 bases and J by 4 bases, with 5 bases of the junction left unmatched. The CDR3 contains 15 residues. The CDR3 nucleotides are TGTGCCAGCAGTAGACAGGGGGCCCTTAATCAGCCCCAGCATTTT. Translated: CASSRQGALNQPQHF.

The chain joins TRBV30 to TRBJ2-3; unclear D gene. V lost 4 bases, J lost 1 base, and 12 bases lay in between. The germline V gene has CDR1 GTSNPN and CDR2 SVGIG (reference sequence). The CDR3 sequence is 14 residues long. The CDR3 region has the DNA TGTGCCTGGATTCACCAGACCCGCACAGATACGCAGTATTTT. It specifies CAWIHQTRTDTQYF.

V gene TRBV5-1 combines with J gene TRBJ1-1; possibly TRBD1 for D (5 bases). Germline CDR1 reads SGHRS; CDR2 reads YFSETQ. V was trimmed by 4 bases and J by 1 base, leaving 11 bases between them. The CDR3 contains 14 residues. The chain's CDR3 is CASSPGGWNTEAFF. Here the CDR3 DNA reads TGCGCCAGCAGCCCGGGGGGTTGGAACACTGAAGCTTTCTTT.

The genes are TRBV19 and TRBJ1-1; TRBD1 agrees at 7 bases. J gave up 2 bases and V 5 bases, and 5 bases lay outside the gene matches. This CDR3 region has 14 residues. CDR1 is LNHDA, CDR2 SQIVND, per germline (reference sequence). CDR3 protein: CASSLWTGNTEAFF. For the CDR3, the DNA is TGTGCCAGTAGTCTCTGGACAGGTAACACTGAAGCTTTCTTT.

This clone occurred a few times. This chain connects TRBV19 to TRBJ2-2, with a weak D call TRBD2 (6 bases). V shed 7 bases and J shed 2 bases, with 14 bases lying between them. There are 15 residues in the CDR3. In germline, CDR1 is LNHDA, CDR2 SQIVND (reference sequence). The chain's CDR3 is CASNPGTSNTGELFF. DNA of the CDR3: TGTGCCAGTAACCCCGGGACTTCCAACACCGGGGAGCTGTTTTTT.

The rearrangement joins TRBV28 to TRBJ1-1; D is unresolved. The V end was cut by 2 bases, the J end by 5 bases, with 12 bases between. The CDR3 runs to 14 residues. The germline gives CDR1 MDHEN, CDR2 SYDVKM. CDR3 nucleotide sequence: TGTGCCAGCAGTTTAGCAGCGCGGGTGACTGAAGCTTTCTTT. It yields the protein CASSLAARVTEAFF.

V usage is TRBV5-4 and J usage is TRBJ1-1, with D possibly matching TRBD1 (5 bases). Trimming left V 4 bases short and J 4 bases short, with 11 bases between. From germline, CDR1 is SGHNT and CDR2 YYREEE (reference sequence). The CDR3 runs 13 residues. CDR3 region: CASSGRQITEAFF. CDR3 DNA: TGTGCCAGCAGCGGTAGACAGATCACTGAAGCTTTCTTT.

This clone was detected only once. The V gene is TRBV3-1 (or the pseudogene TRBV3-2), the J gene TRBJ1-5, with a possible D match to TRBD1 (5 bases). The CDR3 extends over 15 amino acids. Germline loops: CDR1 LGHDT, CDR2 YNNKEL (reference sequence). Trimming left V 1 base short and J 2 bases short, with 9 bases between. CDR3 sequence: CASSQGGLGNQPQHF. CDR3 coding DNA: TGTGCCAGCAGCCAAGGGGGCTTAGGCAATCAGCCCCAGCATTTT.